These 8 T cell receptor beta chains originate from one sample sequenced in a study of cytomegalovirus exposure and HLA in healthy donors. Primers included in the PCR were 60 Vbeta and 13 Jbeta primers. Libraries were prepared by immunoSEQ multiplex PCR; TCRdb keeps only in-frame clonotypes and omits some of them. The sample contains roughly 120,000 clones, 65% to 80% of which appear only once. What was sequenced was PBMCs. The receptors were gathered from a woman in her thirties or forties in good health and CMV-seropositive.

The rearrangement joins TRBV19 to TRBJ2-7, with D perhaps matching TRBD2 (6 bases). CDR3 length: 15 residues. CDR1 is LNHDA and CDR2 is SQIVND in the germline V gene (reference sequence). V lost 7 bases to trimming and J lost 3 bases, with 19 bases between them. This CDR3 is CASIMGGSGSYEQYF. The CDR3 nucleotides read TGTGCCAGTATCATGGGGGGTTCGGGGAGCTACGAGCAGTACTTC.

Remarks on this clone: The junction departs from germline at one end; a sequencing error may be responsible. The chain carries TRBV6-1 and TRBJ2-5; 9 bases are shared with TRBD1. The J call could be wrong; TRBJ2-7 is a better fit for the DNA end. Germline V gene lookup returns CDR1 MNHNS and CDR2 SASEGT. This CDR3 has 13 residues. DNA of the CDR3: TGTGTCAGCAGTGACAGGGGGAAAGACGAGCAGTACTTC. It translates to CVSSDRGKDEQYF.

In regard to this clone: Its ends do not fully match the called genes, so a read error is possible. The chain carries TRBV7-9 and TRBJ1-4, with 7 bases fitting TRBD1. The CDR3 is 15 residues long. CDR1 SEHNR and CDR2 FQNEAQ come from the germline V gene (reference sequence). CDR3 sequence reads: CSSSLEQGSREKLFF. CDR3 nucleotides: TGTTCCAGCAGCTTGGAACAGGGGAGTCGGGAAAAACTGTTTTTT.

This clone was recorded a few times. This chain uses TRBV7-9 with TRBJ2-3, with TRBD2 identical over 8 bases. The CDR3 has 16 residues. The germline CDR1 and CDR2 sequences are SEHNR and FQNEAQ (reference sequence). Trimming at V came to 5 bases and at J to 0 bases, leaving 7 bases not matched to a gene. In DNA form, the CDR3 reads TGTGCCAGCAGCCTCGTGGTAGCGGGGAGCACAGATACGCAGTATTTT. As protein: CASSLVVAGSTDTQYF.

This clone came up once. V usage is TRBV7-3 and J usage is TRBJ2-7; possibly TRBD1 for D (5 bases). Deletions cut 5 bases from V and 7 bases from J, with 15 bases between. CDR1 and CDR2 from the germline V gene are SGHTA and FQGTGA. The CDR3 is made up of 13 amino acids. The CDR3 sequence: CASSSQGLGEQYF. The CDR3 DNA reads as TGTGCCAGCAGCAGTCAGGGTTTGGGGGAGCAGTACTTC.

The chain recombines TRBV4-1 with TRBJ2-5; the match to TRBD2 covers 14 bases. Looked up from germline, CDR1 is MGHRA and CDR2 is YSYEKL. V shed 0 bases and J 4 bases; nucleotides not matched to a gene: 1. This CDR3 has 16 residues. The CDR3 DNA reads TGCGCCAGCAGCCAAGAGGGGACTAGCGGGAGAGAGACCCAGTACTTC. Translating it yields CASSQEGTSGRETQYF.

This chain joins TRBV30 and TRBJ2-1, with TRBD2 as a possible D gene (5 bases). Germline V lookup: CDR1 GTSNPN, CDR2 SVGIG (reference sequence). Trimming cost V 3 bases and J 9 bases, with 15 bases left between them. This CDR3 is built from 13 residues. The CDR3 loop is CAWSGNLAGEQFF. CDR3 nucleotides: TGTGCCTGGAGCGGGAACCTTGCAGGTGAGCAGTTCTTC.

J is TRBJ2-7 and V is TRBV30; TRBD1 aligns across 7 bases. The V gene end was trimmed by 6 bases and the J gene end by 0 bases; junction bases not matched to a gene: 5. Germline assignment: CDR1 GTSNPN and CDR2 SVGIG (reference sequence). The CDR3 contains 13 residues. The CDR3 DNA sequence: TGTGCCTGCCCGGGACAGAGCTCCTACGAGCAGTACTTC. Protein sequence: CACPGQSSYEQYF. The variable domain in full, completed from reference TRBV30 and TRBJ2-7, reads SQTIHQWPATLVQPVGSPLSLECTVEGTSNPNLYWYRQAAGRGLQLLFYSVGIGQISSEVPQNLSASRPQDRQFILSSKKLLLSDSGFYLCACPGQSSYEQYFGPGTRLTVT.